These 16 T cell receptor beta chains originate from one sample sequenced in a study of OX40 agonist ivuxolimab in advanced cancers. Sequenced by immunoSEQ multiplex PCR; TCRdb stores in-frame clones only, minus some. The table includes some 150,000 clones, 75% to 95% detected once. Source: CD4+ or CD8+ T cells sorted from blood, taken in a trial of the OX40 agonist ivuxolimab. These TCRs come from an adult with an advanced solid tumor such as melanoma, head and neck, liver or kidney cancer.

CDR3 nucleotides: TGCGCCAGCAGCCCTCAGGGGGGCAATACGCAGTATTTT. The encoded protein is CASSPQGGNTQYF. The J gene is TRBJ2-3, the V gene TRBV4-1; D is perhaps TRBD1 (7 bases). Looked up from germline, CDR1 is MGHRA and CDR2 is YSYEKL. V shed 4 bases and J shed 7 bases, with 12 bases lying between them. This CDR3 spans 13 amino acids.

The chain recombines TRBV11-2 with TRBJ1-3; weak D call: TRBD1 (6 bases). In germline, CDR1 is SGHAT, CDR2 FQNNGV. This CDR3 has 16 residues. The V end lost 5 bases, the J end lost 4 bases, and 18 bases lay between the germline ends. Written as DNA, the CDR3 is TGTGCCAGCAGCCATCCCGGGACATTAAACGGAAACACCATATATTTT. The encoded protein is CASSHPGTLNGNTIYF.

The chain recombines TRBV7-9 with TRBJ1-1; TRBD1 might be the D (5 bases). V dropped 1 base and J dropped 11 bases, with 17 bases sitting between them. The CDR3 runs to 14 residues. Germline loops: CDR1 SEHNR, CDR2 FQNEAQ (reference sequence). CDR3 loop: CASSLGGTSAGAFF. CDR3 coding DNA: TGTGCCAGCAGCTTAGGGGGGACCTCCGCTGGGGCTTTCTTT.

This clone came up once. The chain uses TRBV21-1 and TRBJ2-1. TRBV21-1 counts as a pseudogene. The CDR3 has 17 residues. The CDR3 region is CASSSRDPRSSYNEQFF. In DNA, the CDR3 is TGTGCCAGCAGCTCACGGGACCCTCGGAGCTCCTACAATGAGCAGTTCTTC.

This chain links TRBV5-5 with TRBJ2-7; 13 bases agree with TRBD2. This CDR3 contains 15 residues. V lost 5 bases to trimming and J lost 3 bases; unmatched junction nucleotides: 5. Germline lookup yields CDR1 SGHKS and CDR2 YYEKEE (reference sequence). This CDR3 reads CASRPGLAGYYEQYF. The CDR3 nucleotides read TGTGCCAGCAGACCGGGACTAGCGGGATACTACGAGCAGTACTTC.

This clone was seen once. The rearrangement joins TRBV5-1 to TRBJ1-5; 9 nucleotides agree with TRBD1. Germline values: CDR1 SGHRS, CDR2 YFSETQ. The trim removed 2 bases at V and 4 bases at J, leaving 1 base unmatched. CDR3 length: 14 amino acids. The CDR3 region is CASSLQGANQPQHF. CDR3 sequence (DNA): TGCGCCAGCAGCTTACAGGGGGCGAATCAGCCCCAGCATTTT.

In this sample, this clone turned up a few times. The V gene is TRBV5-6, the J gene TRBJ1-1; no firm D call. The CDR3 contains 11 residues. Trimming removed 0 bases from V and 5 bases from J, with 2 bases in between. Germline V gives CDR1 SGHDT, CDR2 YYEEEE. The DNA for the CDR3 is TGTGCCAGCAGCTTGGGAACTGAAGCTTTCTTT. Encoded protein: CASSLGTEAFF.

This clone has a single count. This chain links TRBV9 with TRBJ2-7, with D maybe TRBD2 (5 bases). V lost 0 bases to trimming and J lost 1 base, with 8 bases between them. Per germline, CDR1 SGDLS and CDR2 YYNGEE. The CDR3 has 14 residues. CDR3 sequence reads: CASSVDGESYEQYF. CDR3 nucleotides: TGTGCCAGCAGCGTAGACGGGGAATCCTACGAGCAGTACTTC. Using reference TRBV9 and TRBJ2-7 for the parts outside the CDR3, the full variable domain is DSGVTQTPKHLITATGQRVTLRCSPRSGDLSVYWYQQSLDQGLQFLIQYYNGEERAKGNILERFSAQQFPDLHSELNLSSLELGDSALYFCASSVDGESYEQYFGPGTRLTVT.

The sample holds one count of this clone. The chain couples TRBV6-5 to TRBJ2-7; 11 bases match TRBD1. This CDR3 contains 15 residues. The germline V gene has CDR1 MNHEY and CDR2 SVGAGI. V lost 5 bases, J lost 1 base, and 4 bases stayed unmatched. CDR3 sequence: CASSSGQGASYEQYF. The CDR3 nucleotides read TGTGCCAGCAGTAGCGGACAGGGGGCTTCCTACGAGCAGTACTTC.

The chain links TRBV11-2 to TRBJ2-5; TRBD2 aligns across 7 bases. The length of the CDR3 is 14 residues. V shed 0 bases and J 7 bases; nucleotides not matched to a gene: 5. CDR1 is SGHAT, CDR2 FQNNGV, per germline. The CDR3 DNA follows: TGTGCCAGCAGCTTAGATGGGAGGGGAGGGACCCAGTACTTC. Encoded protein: CASSLDGRGGTQYF.

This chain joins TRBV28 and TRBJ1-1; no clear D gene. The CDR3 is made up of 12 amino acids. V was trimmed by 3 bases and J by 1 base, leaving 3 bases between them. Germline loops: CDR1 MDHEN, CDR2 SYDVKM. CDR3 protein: CASSLSNTEAFF. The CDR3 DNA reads TGTGCCAGCAGTTTGTCGAACACTGAAGCTTTCTTT. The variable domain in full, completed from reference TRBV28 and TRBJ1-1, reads DVKVTQSSRYLVKRTGEKVFLECVQDMDHENMFWYRQDPGLGLRLIYFSYDVKMKEKGDIPEGYSVSREKKERFSLILESASTNQTSMYLCASSLSNTEAFFGQGTRLTVV.

CDR3 sequence reads: CASSPGTSGRNEQFF. The CDR3 region has the DNA TGTGCCAGCAGCCCCGGGACTAGCGGGAGGAATGAGCAGTTCTTC. The chain links TRBV6-6 to TRBJ2-1; 15 nucleotides agree with TRBD2. The CDR3 length is 15 residues. With V trimmed by 6 bases and J by 7 bases, 4 bases remained unmatched. Germline CDR1 is MNHNY and CDR2 is SVGAGI (reference sequence).

In DNA form, the CDR3 reads TGTGCCAGCAGCCGCGGACAGGTGTACGAGCAGTACTTC. Translation: CASSRGQVYEQYF. The chain carries TRBV6-6 and TRBJ2-7; 7 bases line up with TRBD1. CDR1 is MNHNY and CDR2 is SVGAGI in the germline V gene (reference sequence). With V trimmed by 6 bases and J by 4 bases, 6 bases remained unmatched. The CDR3 loop spans 13 amino acids.

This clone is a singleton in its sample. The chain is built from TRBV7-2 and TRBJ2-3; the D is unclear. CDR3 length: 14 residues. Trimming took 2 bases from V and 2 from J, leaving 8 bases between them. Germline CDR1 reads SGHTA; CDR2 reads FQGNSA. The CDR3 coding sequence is TGTGCCAGCAGCTTACGTCTTACCACAGATACGCAGTATTTT. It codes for CASSLRLTTDTQYF.

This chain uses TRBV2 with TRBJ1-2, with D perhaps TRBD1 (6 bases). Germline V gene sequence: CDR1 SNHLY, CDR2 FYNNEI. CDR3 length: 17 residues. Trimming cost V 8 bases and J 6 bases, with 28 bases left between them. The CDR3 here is CASRAPIYDRSGDGYTF. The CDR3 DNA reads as TGTGCCAGCCGGGCCCCAATTTATGACAGGTCAGGTGATGGCTACACCTTC.

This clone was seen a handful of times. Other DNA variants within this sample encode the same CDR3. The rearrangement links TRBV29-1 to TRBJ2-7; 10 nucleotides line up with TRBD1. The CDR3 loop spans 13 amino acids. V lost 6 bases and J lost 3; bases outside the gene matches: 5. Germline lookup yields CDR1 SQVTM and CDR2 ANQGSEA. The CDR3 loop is CSVGTGEDYEQYF. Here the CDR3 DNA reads TGCAGCGTCGGGACAGGGGAGGACTACGAGCAGTACTTC.